This TCR beta chain emerged from a study of blood T cell repertoires in COVID-19. Germline lookup yields CDR1 SNHLY and CDR2 FYNNEI. The CDR3 has 14 residues. V dropped 5 bases and J dropped 2; count of bases not matched to a gene: 5. Data came from immunoSEQ multiplex PCR; TCRdb stores just in-frame clones and leaves some out. Found here are roughly 200,000 clones, approximately 80% of them singletons; the top ten hold about 9.3%. Cohort 3 donors were reported recovered after two negative PCRs, clearance, or symptom resolution. Material for sequencing was PBMCs or T cells enriched from blood (not recorded which). The TCR originated in a man aged 35 to 55 who had recovered from COVID-19. The chain recombines TRBV2 with TRBJ2-7; 8 positions agree with TRBD2. DNA of the CDR3: TGTGCCAGCAGTCTCCGGGGGGGGGCCTACGAGCAGTACTTC. Encoded protein: CASSLRGGAYEQYF.